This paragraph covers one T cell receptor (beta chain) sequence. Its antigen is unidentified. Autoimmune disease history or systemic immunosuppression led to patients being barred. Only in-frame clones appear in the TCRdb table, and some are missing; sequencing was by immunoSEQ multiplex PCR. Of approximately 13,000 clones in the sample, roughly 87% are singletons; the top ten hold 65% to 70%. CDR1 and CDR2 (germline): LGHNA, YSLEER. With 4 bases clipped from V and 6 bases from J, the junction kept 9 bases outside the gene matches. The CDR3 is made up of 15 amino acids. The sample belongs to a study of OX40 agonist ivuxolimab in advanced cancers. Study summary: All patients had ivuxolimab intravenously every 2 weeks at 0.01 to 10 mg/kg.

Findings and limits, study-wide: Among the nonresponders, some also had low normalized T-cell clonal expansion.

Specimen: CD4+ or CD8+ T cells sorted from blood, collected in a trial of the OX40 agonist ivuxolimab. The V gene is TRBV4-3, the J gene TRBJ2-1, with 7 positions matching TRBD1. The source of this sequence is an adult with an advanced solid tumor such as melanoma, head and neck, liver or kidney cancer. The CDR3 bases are TGCGCCAGCAGCCTATCACCGGGACAGCGCAATGAGCAGTTCTTC. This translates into CASSLSPGQRNEQFF.